Listed below are T cell receptor beta chains from one sample, sequenced in a study of blood T cell repertoires in COVID-19. Clones were read by immunoSEQ multiplex PCR, and TCRdb kept only the in-frame ones, dropping some. The sample holds about 310,000 clones, around 87% seen once. Specimen: peripheral blood. Every receptor here comes from a man aged 45-65 years with active or convalescent COVID-19. The CDR3 runs from the conserved cysteine through the conserved F or W. The D gene is left open where the match is weak. The listing skips clone size in some rows; elsewhere it reads once, few, many or a size class.

V: TRBV27
length: 16
J: TRBJ1-3
D: -
size: -
DNA: TGTGCCAGCAGTTTATGGGGCCATCCCCCTGGAAACACCATATATTTT
CDR3: CASSLWGHPPGNTIYF

V: TRBV24-1
length: 15
J: TRBJ2-1
D: TRBD1
size: -
DNA: TGTGCCACCAGTGATGACAGGGGAACCCACAATGAGCAGTTCTTC
CDR3: CATSDDRGTHNEQFF

V: TRBV4-1
length: 14
J: TRBJ2-5
D: -
size: -
DNA: TGCGCCAGCAGCCTCTTACAGGGTGGAGAGACCCAGTACTTC
CDR3: CASSLLQGGETQYF

V: TRBV30
length: 12
J: TRBJ1-2
D: -
size: -
DNA: TGTGCCTGGAGTTTGGCAGTTGGCGGCTACACCTTC
CDR3: CAWSLAVGGYTF

V: TRBV6-6
length: 15
J: TRBJ1-6
D: TRBD1
size: -
DNA: TGTGCCAGCAGTTCCCCGGGACAGATAAATTCACCCCTCCACTTT
CDR3: CASSSPGQINSPLHF

V: TRBV7-8
length: 16
J: TRBJ1-6
D: -
size: -
DNA: TGTGCCAGCAGCCGCCCGTGGGCAGGGCAAAATTCACCCCTCCACTTT
CDR3: CASSRPWAGQNSPLHF

V: TRBV28
length: 14
J: TRBJ1-2
D: -
size: -
DNA: TGTGCCAGCAGTTTTACGCAGATTAACTATGGCTACACCTTC
CDR3: CASSFTQINYGYTF

V: TRBV7-6
length: 18
J: TRBJ2-1
D: TRBD2
size: -
DNA: TGTGCCAGCAGCCGACGAGTCGTGCGGGGGGACTCCTACAATGAGCAGTTCTTC
CDR3: CASSRRVVRGDSYNEQFF

V: TRBV2
length: 14
J: TRBJ2-5
D: -
size: -
DNA: TGTGCCAGCAGTGGACTATACAGGGAAGAGACCCAGTACTTC
CDR3: CASSGLYREETQYF

V: TRBV19
length: 14
J: TRBJ2-3
D: -
size: -
DNA: TGTGCCAGTAGTTGGACACCCATCTTAGATACGCAGTATTTT
CDR3: CASSWTPILDTQYF

V: TRBV18
length: 16
J: TRBJ1-2
D: -
size: -
DNA: TGTGCCAGCTCACCCTCAGGCCAAGGGGAAGGCTATGGCTACACCTTC
CDR3: CASSPSGQGEGYGYTF

V: TRBV29-1
length: 13
J: TRBJ2-7
D: -
size: -
DNA: TGCAGCGTCAGTAGCATTTACTCCTACGAGCAGTACTTC
CDR3: CSVSSIYSYEQYF

V: TRBV5-6
length: 11
J: TRBJ2-7
D: -
size: -
DNA: TGTGCCAGCAGCGGCCTCTACGAGCAGTACTTC
CDR3: CASSGLYEQYF

V: TRBV5-1
length: 13
J: TRBJ1-4
D: TRBD1
size: -
DNA: TGCGCCAGCAGAGGGGGCACTAATGAAAAACTGTTTTTT
CDR3: CASRGGTNEKLFF

V: TRBV21-1
length: 15
J: TRBJ1-2
D: -
size: -
DNA: TGTGCCAGCAGCGCCCGACTGGAGGGGGCCTATGGCTACACCTTC
CDR3: CASSARLEGAYGYTF

V: TRBV28
length: 15
J: TRBJ2-3
D: TRBD2
size: few
DNA: TGTGCCAGCAGTCCATTCACGGGAGGGGCAGATACGCAGTATTTT
CDR3: CASSPFTGGADTQYF

V: TRBV19
length: 14
J: TRBJ2-3
D: TRBD2
size: -
DNA: TGTGCCAGTAGTCCTCAGCGGGAGTTTGGTACGCAGTATTTT
CDR3: CASSPQREFGTQYF

V: TRBV29-1
length: 12
J: TRBJ2-5
D: -
size: -
DNA: TGCAGCGTTGCGAGGGTCCGGGAGACCCAGTACTTC
CDR3: CSVARVRETQYF

V: TRBV2
length: 13
J: TRBJ2-7
D: TRBD1
size: -
DNA: TGTGCCAGCACCGAGAGGGACAGCTACGAGCAGTACTTC
CDR3: CASTERDSYEQYF

V: TRBV2
length: 18
J: TRBJ2-2
D: TRBD2
size: -
DNA: TGTGCCAGCAGTGCGGCGACTAGCGGGAGGGGCGGGACCGGGGAGCTGTTTTTT
CDR3: CASSAATSGRGGTGELFF

V: TRBV9
length: 14
J: TRBJ1-3
D: TRBD1
size: -
DNA: TGTGCCAGCAGTCGGGACAGGGCTGGAAACACCATATATTTT
CDR3: CASSRDRAGNTIYF

V: TRBV2
length: 15
J: TRBJ1-1
D: TRBD1
size: -
DNA: TGTGCAGACCTTGAGGGACAGGTGGGAGGTACTGAAGCTTTCTTT
CDR3: CADLEGQVGGTEAFF

V: TRBV7-8
length: 14
J: TRBJ2-5
D: -
size: -
DNA: TGTGCCAGCAGCTTAGGGGCAGACCAAGAGACCCAGTACTTC
CDR3: CASSLGADQETQYF

V: TRBV5-1
length: 14
J: TRBJ2-7
D: TRBD2
size: -
DNA: TGCGCCAGCACGACGAGCGGGAGTACCTACGAGCAGTACTTC
CDR3: CASTTSGSTYEQYF

V: TRBV19
length: 15
J: TRBJ1-2
D: -
size: -
DNA: TGTGCCAGTACCGCGTCGAGCGGTGCCTTCTATGGCTACACCTTC
CDR3: CASTASSGAFYGYTF

V: TRBV7-9
length: 14
J: TRBJ1-5
D: TRBD1
size: -
DNA: TGTGCCAGCAGCTCCGGGACAGCCAAGGGGCCCCAGCATTTT
CDR3: CASSSGTAKGPQHF

V: TRBV9
length: 14
J: TRBJ2-1
D: -
size: -
DNA: TGTGCCAGCAGCAAATCAGGGGACGACAATGAGCAGTTCTTC
CDR3: CASSKSGDDNEQFF

V: TRBV9
length: 16
J: TRBJ1-4
D: TRBD1
size: -
DNA: TGTGCCAGCAGCGTAGCCGGAGGGGGCGAGGGTGAAAAACTGTTTTTT
CDR3: CASSVAGGGEGEKLFF

V: TRBV19
length: 15
J: TRBJ2-3
D: TRBD1
size: -
DNA: TGTGCCAGTAGAACCGGGACAGGGTATTCGGATACGCAGTATTTT
CDR3: CASRTGTGYSDTQYF

V: TRBV6-5
length: 13
J: TRBJ1-2
D: -
size: -
DNA: TGTGCCAGCAGCTATGACAGGAGATATGGCTACACCTTC
CDR3: CASSYDRRYGYTF

V: TRBV6-5
length: 15
J: TRBJ2-7
D: -
size: -
DNA: TGTGCCAGCAGTTATTCGGGGGTAAAGTTGTACGAGCAGTACTTC
CDR3: CASSYSGVKLYEQYF

V: TRBV5-1
length: 14
J: TRBJ2-2
D: -
size: -
DNA: TGCGCCAGCAGCATGGATGGGGCACCCGGGGAGCTGTTTTTT
CDR3: CASSMDGAPGELFF

V: TRBV29-1
length: 11
J: TRBJ1-1
D: -
size: -
DNA: TGCAGCGCTGTGTACGGGGGAAAAGCTTTCTTT
CDR3: CSAVYGGKAFF

V: TRBV29-1
length: 14
J: TRBJ2-2
D: TRBD1
size: -
DNA: TGCAGCCACGTGGGGACAGGGAACACCGGGGAGCTGTTTTTT
CDR3: CSHVGTGNTGELFF

V: TRBV2
length: 12
J: TRBJ1-1
D: -
size: -
DNA: TGTGCCAGCAGTGACAGGGACTCTCAAGCTTTCTTT
CDR3: CASSDRDSQAFF

V: TRBV6-1
length: 15
J: TRBJ2-1
D: -
size: -
DNA: TGTGCCAGCAGTGAAGAATGGGGAGCCTACAATGAGCAGTTCTTC
CDR3: CASSEEWGAYNEQFF

V: TRBV19
length: 16
J: TRBJ1-3
D: -
size: -
DNA: TGTGCCAGTAGTATAACTCCCCCGTACTCTGGAAACACCATATATTTT
CDR3: CASSITPPYSGNTIYF

V: TRBV9
length: 14
J: TRBJ2-5
D: -
size: -
DNA: TGTGCCAGCAGCCCGGGGACTTCTCAAGAGACCCAGTACTTC
CDR3: CASSPGTSQETQYF

V: TRBV5-4
length: 14
J: TRBJ2-1
D: -
size: once
DNA: TGTGCCAGCAGCGGGGGGGCCGTGAATTATGAGCAGTTCTTC
CDR3: CASSGGAVNYEQFF

V: TRBV5-1
length: 14
J: TRBJ1-1
D: -
size: -
DNA: TGCGCCAGCAGCTTCGGACTCATAAACACTGAAGCTTTCTTT
CDR3: CASSFGLINTEAFF

V: TRBV5-8
length: 14
J: TRBJ2-5
D: TRBD2
size: few
DNA: TGTGCCAGCAGCTTGCGGGGGGGCGGCCGGGCCCAGTACTTC
CDR3: CASSLRGGGRAQYF

V: TRBV9
length: 15
J: TRBJ2-3
D: -
size: -
DNA: TGTGCCAGCAGCGCGAAAAGCGGGTCCACAGATACGCAGTATTTT
CDR3: CASSAKSGSTDTQYF

V: TRBV5-4
length: 19
J: TRBJ2-1
D: TRBD2
size: -
DNA: TGTGCCAGCAGCTACCCGGGACTAGCGGGGCTCGTTGGCTACAATGAGCAGTTCTTC
CDR3: CASSYPGLAGLVGYNEQFF

V: TRBV15
length: 13
J: TRBJ1-1
D: -
size: few
DNA: TGTGCCACCAGCAGAGATCGCGAGGCTGAAGCTTTCTTT
CDR3: CATSRDREAEAFF

V: TRBV2
length: 14
J: TRBJ2-2
D: -
size: few
DNA: TGTGCCAGCAGTCGGATGGGACAAACCGGGGAGCTGTTTTTT
CDR3: CASSRMGQTGELFF

V: TRBV20-1
length: 18
J: TRBJ2-5
D: TRBD2
size: -
DNA: TGCAGTGCTAGTCCTATGGGAAGTGGCGGGGGTCGCCGGGAGACCCAGTACTTC
CDR3: CSASPMGSGGGRRETQYF

V: TRBV18
length: 16
J: TRBJ1-1
D: TRBD1
size: -
DNA: TGTGCCAGCTCACCAACAGGGGGAAGGATGAACACTGAAGCTTTCTTT
CDR3: CASSPTGGRMNTEAFF

V: TRBV11-2
length: 13
J: TRBJ2-7
D: -
size: few
DNA: TGTGCCAGCAGCTTATCCTTCAGCTACGAGCAGTACTTC
CDR3: CASSLSFSYEQYF

V: TRBV7-9
length: 15
J: TRBJ2-7
D: TRBD1
size: few
DNA: TGTGCCAGCAGCTTAGCCCGGGTCAGGGGGCTTGAGCAGTACTTC
CDR3: CASSLARVRGLEQYF

V: TRBV20-1
length: 11
J: TRBJ2-5
D: -
size: -
DNA: TGCAGTGCTAGGCACCCGCGGTTCCAGTACTTC
CDR3: CSARHPRFQYF